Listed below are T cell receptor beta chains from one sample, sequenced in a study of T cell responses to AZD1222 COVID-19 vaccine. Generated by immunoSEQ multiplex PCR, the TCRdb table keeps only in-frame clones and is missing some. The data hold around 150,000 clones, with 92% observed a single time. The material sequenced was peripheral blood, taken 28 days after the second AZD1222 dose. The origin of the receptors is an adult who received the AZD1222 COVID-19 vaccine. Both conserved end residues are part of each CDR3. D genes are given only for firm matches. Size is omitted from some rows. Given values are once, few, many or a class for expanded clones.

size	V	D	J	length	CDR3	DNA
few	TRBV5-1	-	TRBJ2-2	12	CASSLVFGELFF	TGCGCCAGCAGCTTGGTTTTCGGGGAGCTGTTTTTT
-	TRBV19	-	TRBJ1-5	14	CASRFGWGNQPQHF	TGTGCCAGTAGATTTGGGTGGGGCAATCAGCCCCAGCATTTT
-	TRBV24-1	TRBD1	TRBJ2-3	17	CATSDLVTGISTDTQYF	TGTGCCACCAGTGATTTGGTGACAGGGATAAGCACAGATACGCAGTATTTT
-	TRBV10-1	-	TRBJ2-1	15	CASSERVERNNEQFF	TGCGCCAGCAGTGAGCGCGTGGAGCGAAACAATGAGCAGTTCTTC
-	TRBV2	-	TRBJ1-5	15	CASSLDYGADQPQHF	TGTGCCAGCAGTCTCGATTACGGGGCGGATCAGCCCCAGCATTTT
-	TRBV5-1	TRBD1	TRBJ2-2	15	CASSSGQGAYGELFF	TGCGCCAGCAGCTCCGGACAGGGGGCTTACGGGGAGCTGTTTTTT
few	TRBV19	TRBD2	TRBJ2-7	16	CASSTPTSGSSYEQYF	TGTGCCAGTAGTACCCCCACTAGCGGGAGTAGCTACGAGCAGTACTTC
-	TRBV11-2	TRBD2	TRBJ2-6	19	CASSLGASGRARGANVLTF	TGTGCCAGCAGCTTAGGGGCTAGCGGGAGGGCCCGTGGGGCCAACGTCCTGACTTTC
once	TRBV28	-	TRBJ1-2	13	CASSNLQIQDYTF	TGTGCCAGCAGTAACCTACAAATACAAGACTACACCTTC
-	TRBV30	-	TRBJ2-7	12	CAWSPPRDEQYF	TGTGCCTGGAGTCCACCCCGGGACGAGCAGTACTTC
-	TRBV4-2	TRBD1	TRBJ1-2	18	CASSPPGTGGLGDYGYTF	TGTGCCAGCAGCCCACCCGGCACAGGGGGCCTAGGGGACTATGGCTACACCTTC
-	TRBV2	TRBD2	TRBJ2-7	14	CASSRTSGRSEQYF	TGTGCCAGCAGCCGAACTAGCGGGAGAAGCGAGCAGTACTTC
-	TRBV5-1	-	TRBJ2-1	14	CASSPGTPYNEQFF	TGCGCCAGCAGCCCCGGGACTCCATACAATGAGCAGTTCTTC
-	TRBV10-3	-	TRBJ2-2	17	CAISDFGGAVNTGELFF	TGTGCCATCAGTGATTTCGGGGGAGCGGTAAACACCGGGGAGCTGTTTTTT
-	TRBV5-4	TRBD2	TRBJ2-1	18	CASNAGLAGVLGNNEQFF	TGTGCCAGCAATGCGGGACTAGCGGGAGTACTTGGGAACAATGAGCAGTTCTTC
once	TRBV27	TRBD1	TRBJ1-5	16	CASSSYGGQGHQPQHF	TGTGCCAGCAGTTCCTATGGGGGACAGGGGCATCAGCCCCAGCATTTT
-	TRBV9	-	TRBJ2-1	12	CASSVGYNEQFF	TGTGCCAGCAGCGTAGGTTACAATGAGCAGTTCTTC
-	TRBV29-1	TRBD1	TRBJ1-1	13	CSVSHRGRTEAFF	TGCAGCGTCAGTCACAGGGGGCGAACTGAAGCTTTCTTT
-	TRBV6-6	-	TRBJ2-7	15	CASSTRGLFSYEQYF	TGTGCCAGCAGTACAAGGGGCCTTTTCTCCTACGAGCAGTACTTC
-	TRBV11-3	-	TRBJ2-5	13	CASSLRVQETQYF	TGTGCCAGCAGCCTGAGGGTTCAAGAGACCCAGTACTTC
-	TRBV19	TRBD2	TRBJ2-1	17	CASSIVGTSGSYNEQFF	TGTGCCAGTAGTATAGTGGGGACTAGCGGGAGCTACAATGAGCAGTTCTTC
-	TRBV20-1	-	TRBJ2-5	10	CSARRETQYF	TGCAGTGCTAGACGGGAGACCCAGTACTTC
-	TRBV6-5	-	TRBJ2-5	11	CASTYRETQYF	TGTGCCAGTACTTACCGCGAGACCCAGTACTTC
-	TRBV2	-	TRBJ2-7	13	CASSGGDTYEQYF	TGTGCCAGCAGCGGAGGGGACACCTACGAGCAGTACTTC
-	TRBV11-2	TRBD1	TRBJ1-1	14	CASSPRGRATEAFF	TGTGCCAGCAGCCCCAGGGGGCGCGCCACTGAAGCTTTCTTT
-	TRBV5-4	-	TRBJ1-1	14	CASSLPSMNTEAFF	TGTGCCAGCAGCTTGCCCAGTATGAACACTGAAGCTTTCTTT
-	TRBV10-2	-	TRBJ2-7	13	CASSLAGSYEQYF	TGCGCCAGCAGCCTTGCGGGAAGCTACGAGCAGTACTTC
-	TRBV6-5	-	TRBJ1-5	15	CASSQQEGSDQPQHF	TGTGCCAGCAGTCAACAGGAGGGGAGCGATCAGCCCCAGCATTTT
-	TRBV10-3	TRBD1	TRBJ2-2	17	CAISDPSGTGALGELFF	TGTGCCATCAGTGACCCCTCCGGGACAGGGGCTCTAGGGGAGCTGTTTTTT
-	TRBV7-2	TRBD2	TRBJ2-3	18	CASSARGVTSGNTDTQYF	TGTGCCAGCAGCGCCCGAGGGGTTACTAGCGGGAACACAGATACGCAGTATTTT
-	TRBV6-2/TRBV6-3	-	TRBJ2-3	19	CASSYPTRASAMGTDTQYF	TGTGCCAGCAGTTACCCCACCCGGGCTAGCGCTATGGGCACAGATACGCAGTATTTT
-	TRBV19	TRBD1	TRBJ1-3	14	CASSGTGFGNTIYF	TGTGCCAGTAGTGGGACAGGGTTTGGAAACACCATATATTTT
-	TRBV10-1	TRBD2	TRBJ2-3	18	CASSESTVAGMLTDTQYF	TGCGCCAGCAGTGAGTCGACGGTAGCGGGAATGTTAACAGATACGCAGTATTTT
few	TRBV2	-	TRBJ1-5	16	CASSGLTSYSNQPQHF	TGTGCCAGCAGTGGGTTAACTTCCTATAGCAATCAGCCCCAGCATTTT
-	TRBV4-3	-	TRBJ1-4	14	CASSQETANEKLFF	TGCGCCAGCAGCCAAGAGACAGCTAATGAAAAACTGTTTTTT
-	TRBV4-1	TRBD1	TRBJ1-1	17	CASSQLRTGNKATEAFF	TGCGCCAGCAGCCAGTTACGGACAGGGAATAAGGCCACTGAAGCTTTCTTT
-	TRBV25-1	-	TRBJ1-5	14	CASSGKQGNQPQHF	TGTGCCAGCAGTGGAAAACAGGGCAATCAGCCCCAGCATTTT
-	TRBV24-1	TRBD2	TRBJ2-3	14	CATSGGGSGNTQYF	TGTGCCACCAGTGGCGGCGGGAGCGGTAATACGCAGTATTTT
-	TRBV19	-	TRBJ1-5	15	CASTPTATGNQPQHF	TGTGCCAGTACCCCAACTGCAACAGGTAATCAGCCCCAGCATTTT
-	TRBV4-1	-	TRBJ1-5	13	CASSRGEGQPQHF	TGCGCCAGCAGCCGTGGGGAAGGACAGCCCCAGCATTTT
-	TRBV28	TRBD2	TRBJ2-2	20	CASSYAGRGLAGSDTGELFF	TGTGCCAGCAGTTACGCGGGCCGGGGACTAGCGGGATCAGACACCGGGGAGCTGTTTTTT